Following are 19 T cell receptor beta chains from one sample sequenced in a study of T cell repertoires in cytomegalovirus infection. TCRdb recomputed calls from the reads with MiXCR, one row per CDR3 protein. The table lists some 700,000 distinct CDR3 sequences, about a third of them singletons. Material: PBMCs. These receptor sequences come from a human donor in good health (CMV status not recorded). Some clones in this sample may be carry-over from other donors' samples.

This clonotype was recorded at least ten times. The rearrangement joins TRBV7-2 to TRBJ2-7; D may be TRBD2 (6 bases). Trimming stripped 4 bases from V and 6 bases from J, with 19 bases between. CDR3 length equals 15 residues. In germline, CDR1 is SGHTA, CDR2 FQGNSA. The CDR3 DNA sequence: TGTGCCAGCAGCTCCCGTTTCGGGGGAGTCTCCGAGCAGTACTTC. Translation gives CASSSRFGGVSEQYF.

This clonotype showed up many times. The rearrangement joins TRBV12-3 or TRBV12-4 to TRBJ2-7; D is possibly TRBD1 (6 bases). CDR3 size: 15 residues. The V end lost 6 bases, the J end lost 2 bases, and 17 bases lay between the germline ends. The CDR3 here is CASSPTNRVPYEQYF. CDR3 in DNA: TGTGCCAGCAGCCCAACTAACAGGGTGCCCTACGAGCAGTACTTC.

A single count supports this clonotype. A much larger clone is a single base away; this may be a read error. This rearrangement joins TRBV12-3 or TRBV12-4 to TRBJ1-5; unclear D gene. Trimming shortened V by 6 bases and J by 4 bases, and 13 bases separated the two germline ends. This CDR3 is 14 amino acids long. As DNA, the CDR3 is TGTGCCAGCAGCCTTGAACTTCAGAATCAGCCCCAGCATTTT. This encodes CASSLELQNQPQHF.

This clonotype has only a few counts. The CDR3 region is CSVGDREAFF. Here the CDR3 DNA reads TGCAGCGTAGGGGACAGGGAAGCTTTCTTT. The genes are TRBV29-1 and TRBJ1-1; 8 bases map to TRBD1. This CDR3 contains 10 residues. The ends lost 6 bases at V and 8 bases at J; junction bases unmatched: 2. Per the germline V gene, CDR1 is SQVTM and CDR2 is ANQGSEA.

The chain joins TRBV6-6 to TRBJ2-6, with 9 positions matching TRBD1. From germline, CDR1 is MNHNY and CDR2 SVGAGI (reference sequence). This CDR3 contains 19 residues. V was pared by 2 bases and J by 1 base, with 9 bases of the junction left unmatched. In DNA, the CDR3 is TGTGCCAGCAGTTACCTCTTGACAGGGGGAGCGTCTGGGGCCAACGTCCTGACTTTC. It codes for CASSYLLTGGASGANVLTF.

This clonotype has only one observation. The V call is TRBV7-6, the J call TRBJ2-3; tentative D call: TRBD2 (7 bases). CDR1 and CDR2 (germline): SGHVS, FNYEAQ. The ends were cut back, 5 bases at V and 3 bases at J, with 21 bases in the middle. This CDR3 contains 17 residues. The CDR3 loop is CASSLSLGGLWTDTQYF. DNA of the CDR3: TGTGCCAGCAGCCTCTCGCTCGGGGGGCTATGGACAGATACGCAGTATTTT.

This chain uses TRBV19 with TRBJ1-2; 7 bases line up with TRBD1. J was trimmed by 3 bases and V by 5 bases; bases with no gene match: 12. The CDR3 contains 16 residues. Germline V lookup: CDR1 LNHDA, CDR2 SQIVND (reference sequence). The CDR3 sequence: CASSWDSYAGHYGYTF. CDR3 in DNA: TGTGCCAGTAGTTGGGACAGCTACGCGGGTCACTATGGCTACACCTTC.

This clonotype has only a few counts. The chain employs TRBV24-1 and TRBJ2-7; the match to TRBD1 covers 7 bases. The CDR3 consists of 16 residues. In germline, CDR1 is KGHDR, CDR2 SFDVKD. J gave up 3 bases and V 2 bases, and 9 bases lay outside the gene matches. For the CDR3, the DNA is TGTGCCACCAGTGATTCGACAGGGCAACCCTTCTACGAGCAGTACTTC. Translating it yields CATSDSTGQPFYEQYF.

Remarks on this clonotype: Relative to the germline gene, one junction end is altered; a read error may explain this. The chain couples TRBV19 to TRBJ2-7; D ambiguous. Germline loops: CDR1 LNHDA, CDR2 SQIVND (reference sequence). The CDR3 is 13 residues long. For the CDR3, the DNA is TGTGCCAGTAGAACTACAGCCTCCTACTATCATAACTTC. Its protein is CASRTTASYYHNF.

This chain connects TRBV12-3 or TRBV12-4 to TRBJ2-1, with 12 positions matching TRBD2. The V segment lost 4 bases and the J segment 10 bases; nucleotides outside the gene matches: 11. The CDR3 is 16 residues long. The DNA of the CDR3 is TGTGCCAGCAGTTCCAGACTAGCGGGAGTTTACAGGGAGCAGTTCTTC. This gives the protein CASSSRLAGVYREQFF.

In this sample, this clonotype turned up a few times. The chain couples TRBV28 to TRBJ2-1; D could derive from TRBD1 or TRBD2 (5 bases each). The ends were cut back, 3 bases at V and 3 bases at J, with 12 bases in the middle. CDR1 is MDHEN, CDR2 SYDVKM, per germline. The CDR3 length is 15 residues. The CDR3: CASSFLGEFYNEQFF. CDR3 nucleotides: TGTGCCAGCAGTTTTTTGGGGGAGTTCTACAATGAGCAGTTCTTC. Full variable domain (remainder filled in from reference TRBV28 and TRBJ2-1): DVKVTQSSRYLVKRTGEKVFLECVQDMDHENMFWYRQDPGLGLRLIYFSYDVKMKEKGDIPEGYSVSREKKERFSLILESASTNQTSMYLCASSFLGEFYNEQFFGPGTRLTVL.

The gene calls are TRBV27 and TRBJ1-1; D perhaps matches TRBD1 (6 bases). V shed 6 bases and J shed 8 bases, with 22 bases lying between them. The V gene's germline CDR1 is MNHEY and CDR2 SMNVEV (reference sequence). The CDR3 is 15 amino acids. The CDR3 loop reads CASSPPQGGCAEAFF. Here the CDR3 DNA reads TGTGCCAGCAGCCCCCCACAGGGAGGGTGCGCCGAAGCTTTCTTT.

The V and J genes are TRBV5-6 and TRBJ2-7; 9 nucleotides align to TRBD1. Trimming at V came to 4 bases and at J to 0 bases, leaving 8 bases not matched to a gene. Germline values: CDR1 SGHDT, CDR2 YYEEEE. The CDR3 is 16 amino acids. DNA for the CDR3: TGTGCCAGCAGCCCGCCGGACAGGGGTCTCTCCTACGAGCAGTACTTC. Amino acids: CASSPPDRGLSYEQYF.

The CDR3 nucleotides read TGTGCCAACAGATGGGCAGCGAGCTCTGGGGCCAACGTCCTGACTTTC. It translates to CANRWAASSGANVLTF. V gene TRBV28 combines with J gene TRBJ2-6; D not resolved. V was shortened by 10 bases and J by 0 bases, with 16 bases between the two germline ends. Looked up from germline, CDR1 is MDHEN and CDR2 is SYDVKM. The CDR3 is made up of 16 amino acids.

This clonotype was observed a few times. The V call is TRBV20-1, the J call TRBJ1-2; 8 bases fit TRBD1. Trimming took 6 bases from V and 4 from J; bases not matched to a gene: 13. Germline values: CDR1 DFQATT, CDR2 SNEGSKA (reference sequence). CDR3 length: 15 residues. This chain's CDR3 is CSAARPRGRAYGYTF. The CDR3 DNA is TGCAGTGCCGCTCGCCCCAGGGGGCGCGCCTATGGCTACACCTTC.

This clonotype was found a few times. The V and J genes are TRBV2 and TRBJ1-1, with D possibly TRBD1 on 6 matching bases. V lost 2 bases and J lost 6, with 16 bases in between. The length of the CDR3 is 15 residues. The V gene's germline CDR1 is SNHLY and CDR2 FYNNEI. The DNA for the CDR3 is TGTGCCAGCAGTGAAATTGGAGGGGCAGGGGCTGAAGCTTTCTTT. Residues: CASSEIGGAGAEAFF.

As to this clonotype: At one boundary the junction diverges from the germline segment, which might be a read error. The chain is built from TRBV3-1 and TRBJ1-2; D may be TRBD1 (5 bases). This CDR3 has 14 residues. The V gene's germline CDR1 is LGHDT and CDR2 YNNKEL (reference sequence). The CDR3 is CASSQASGTYGCTF. In DNA form, the CDR3 reads TGTGCCAGCAGCCAAGCCTCAGGGACCTATGGCTGCACCTTC.

Comment on this clonotype: This sequence may be a read error, since a much larger clone differs from it by one base. The V and J genes are TRBV7-8 and TRBJ2-5, with no clear D. The V end lost 0 bases, the J end lost 7 bases, and 18 bases lay between the germline ends. There are 16 residues in the CDR3. CDR1 and CDR2 from the germline V gene are SGHVS and FQNEAQ. The CDR3 DNA follows: TGTGCCAGCAGCTTAGCCCAAGGACCTCCCGATGGGACCCAGTACTTC. Translated, it gives CASSLAQGPPDGTQYF.

This clonotype was counted many times. V usage is TRBV7-2 and J usage is TRBJ2-3; a weak D match, TRBD2 (5 bases). V lost 5 bases and J lost 2, with 17 bases in between. The CDR3 runs 16 residues. Germline assignment: CDR1 SGHTA and CDR2 FQGNSA. DNA of the CDR3: TGTGCCAGCAGCACCCACAAGCGGCCACACACAGATACGCAGTATTTT. This sequence encodes CASSTHKRPHTDTQYF.